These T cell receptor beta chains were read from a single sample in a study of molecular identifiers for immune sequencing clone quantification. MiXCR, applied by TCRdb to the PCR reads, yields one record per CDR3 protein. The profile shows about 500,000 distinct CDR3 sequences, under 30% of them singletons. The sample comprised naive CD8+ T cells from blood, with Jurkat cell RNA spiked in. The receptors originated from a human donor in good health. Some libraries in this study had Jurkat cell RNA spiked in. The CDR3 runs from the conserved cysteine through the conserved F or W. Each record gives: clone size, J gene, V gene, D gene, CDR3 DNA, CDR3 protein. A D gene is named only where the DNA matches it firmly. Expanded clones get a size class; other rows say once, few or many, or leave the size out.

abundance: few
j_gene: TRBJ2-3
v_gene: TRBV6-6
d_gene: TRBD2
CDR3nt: TGTGCCAGCAGTTACACCGGGACTAGTTATACAGATACGCAGTATTTT
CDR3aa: CASSYTGTSYTDTQYF

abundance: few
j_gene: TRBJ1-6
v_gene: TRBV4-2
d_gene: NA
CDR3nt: TGTGCCAGCAGCCAAGATGCAGGGGATAATTCACCCCTCCACTTT
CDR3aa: CASSQDAGDNSPLHF

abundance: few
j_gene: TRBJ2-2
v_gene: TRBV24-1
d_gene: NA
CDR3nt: TGTGCCACCAGATCAGGCGGGAACACCGGGGAGCTGTTTTTT
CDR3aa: CATRSGGNTGELFF

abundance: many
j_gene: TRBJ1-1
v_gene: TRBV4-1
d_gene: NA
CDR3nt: TGCGCCAGCAGCCAAGATCCTAGTCAGAATGAAGCTTTCTTT
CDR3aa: CASSQDPSQNEAFF

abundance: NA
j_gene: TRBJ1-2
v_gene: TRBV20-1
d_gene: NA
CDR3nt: TGCAGTGCTAGGGAAACAAGGGAACACCTCTACTATGGCTACACCTTC
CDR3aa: CSARETREHLYYGYTF

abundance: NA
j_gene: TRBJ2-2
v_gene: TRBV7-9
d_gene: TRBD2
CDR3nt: TGTGCCAGCAGCCTCTGGGTAGCGGGAGCCAAGAACACCGGGGAGCTGTTTTTT
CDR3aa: CASSLWVAGAKNTGELFF

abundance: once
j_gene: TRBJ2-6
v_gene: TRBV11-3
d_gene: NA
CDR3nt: TGTGCCAGCAGCCCGAAGGAGCCCAACGTCCTGACTTTC
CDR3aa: CASSPKEPNVLTF

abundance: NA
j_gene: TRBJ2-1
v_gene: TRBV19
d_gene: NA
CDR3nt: TGTGCCAGTAGCGCGGGACTCCGCTCCTACAATGAGCAGTTCTTC
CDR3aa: CASSAGLRSYNEQFF

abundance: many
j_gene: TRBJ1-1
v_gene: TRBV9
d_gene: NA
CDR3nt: TGTGCCAGCAGCGTAGAATGGGGGACTGAAGCTTTCTTT
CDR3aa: CASSVEWGTEAFF

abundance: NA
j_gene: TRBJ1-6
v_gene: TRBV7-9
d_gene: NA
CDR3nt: TGTGCCAGCAGCTTCCTCCAGGGTTATTCTTCACCCCTCCACTTT
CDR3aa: CASSFLQGYSSPLHF

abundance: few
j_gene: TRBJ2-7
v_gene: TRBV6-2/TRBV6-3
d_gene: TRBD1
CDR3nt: TGTGCCAGCACCAAAGACAGGGGGCAAAGAAACGAGCAGTACTTC
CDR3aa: CASTKDRGQRNEQYF

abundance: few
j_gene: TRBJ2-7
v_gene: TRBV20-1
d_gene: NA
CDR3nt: TGCAGTGCTAGAGATCCCCAGGGACCCTCCTACGAGCAGTACTTC
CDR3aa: CSARDPQGPSYEQYF

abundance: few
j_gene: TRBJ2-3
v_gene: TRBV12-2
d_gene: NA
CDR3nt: TGTGCAAGTCGCTTCGAGCGGTCCACAGATACGCAGTATTTT
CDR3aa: CASRFERSTDTQYF

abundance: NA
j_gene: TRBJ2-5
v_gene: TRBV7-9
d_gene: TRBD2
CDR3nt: TGTGCCAGCAGCGGGAGGACTAGCGGCCGGCAAGCGACCCAGTACTTC
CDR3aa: CASSGRTSGRQATQYF

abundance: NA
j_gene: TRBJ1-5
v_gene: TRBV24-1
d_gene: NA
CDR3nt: TGTGCCACCAGTGGCTTCGATAGCAATCAGCCCCAGCATTTT
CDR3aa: CATSGFDSNQPQHF

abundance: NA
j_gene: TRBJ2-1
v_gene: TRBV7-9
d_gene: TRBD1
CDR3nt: TGTGCCAGCAGCTCTAGGACAGGGGGACGGGATGAGCAGTTCTTC
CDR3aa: CASSSRTGGRDEQFF

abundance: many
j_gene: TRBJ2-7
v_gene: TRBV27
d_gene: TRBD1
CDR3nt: TGTGCCAGCAGCTTAGGGGACAGCTACGAGCAGTACTTC
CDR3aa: CASSLGDSYEQYF

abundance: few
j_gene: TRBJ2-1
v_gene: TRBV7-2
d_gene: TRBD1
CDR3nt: TGTGCCAGCAGCTCGCGGGACAGGGGAGGCAATGAGCAGTTCTTC
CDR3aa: CASSSRDRGGNEQFF

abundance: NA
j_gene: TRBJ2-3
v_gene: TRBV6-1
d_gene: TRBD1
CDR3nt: TGTGCCAGCAGTGACCCGGGACAGTACACAGATACGCAGTATTTT
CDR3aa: CASSDPGQYTDTQYF

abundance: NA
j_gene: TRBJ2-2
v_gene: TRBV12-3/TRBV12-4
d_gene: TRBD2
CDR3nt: TGTGCCAGCAGAGGGACTAGCGGGATACTTGGCGGGGAGCTGTTTTTT
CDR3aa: CASRGTSGILGGELFF

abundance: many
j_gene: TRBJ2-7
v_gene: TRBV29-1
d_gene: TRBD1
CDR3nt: TGCAGCGTGAAAGTGACAGGGGAAGCCTACGAGCAGTACTTC
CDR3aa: CSVKVTGEAYEQYF

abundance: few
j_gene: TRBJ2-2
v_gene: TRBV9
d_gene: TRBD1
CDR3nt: TGTGCCAGCAGCGTGCCCCAGACAGGGGACACCGGGGAGCTGTTTTTT
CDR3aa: CASSVPQTGDTGELFF